This T cell receptor (beta chain) was observed in a study of CD8 T cells in ankylosing spondylitis. Trimming pared 2 bases from V and 4 bases from J, leaving 6 bases between. CDR1 and CDR2 from the germline V gene are SGHRS and YFSETQ. This CDR3 comprises 12 residues. Scientists made TCR beta libraries using quantitative 5'-RACE with molecular barcodes. Each CDR3 protein gets one entry after TCRdb re-called the 5' RACE reads with MiXCR. The data show fewer than 750,000 distinct CDR3 sequences, around a fifth seen once. Concerning this clonotype: Its antigen is unidentified.

Study conclusions and caveats: Matched ankylosing spondylitis synovial fluid reportedly contained a significantly enriched population of disease-linked clones. Blood of patients with ankylosing spondylitis appeared to be characterized by a TCR beta motif of fewer than 10 highly homologous variants. Several of the motif variants were reported before in synovial fluid and blood from reactive arthritis.

Sequenced: blood, either unsorted or a sorted T cell fraction (not recorded which). The receptor comes from a male donor with ankylosing spondylitis. This rearrangement joins TRBV5-1 to TRBJ1-1; the D gene is possibly TRBD1 (5 bases). As DNA, the CDR3 is TGCGCCAGCAGCTTCGACAGCACTGAAGCTTTCTTT. Protein sequence: CASSFDSTEAFF.